This T cell receptor beta chain was observed in a study of blood T cells in healthy people across ages. Study results and limitations: Per-million-T-cell TCR beta diversity fell roughly linearly with age.

Only a few counts were recorded for this clonotype. Its antigen is currently unknown. The authors ran a second PCR of roughly 6 to 12 cycles using a sample-barcoded 5' primer and a J-beta primer mix. Every cDNA molecule bore a tag from a template-switch adaptor containing 12 random nucleotides. MiXCR, run by TCRdb on the 5' RACE reads, gives a single entry per CDR3 protein. Of 800,000 to 950,000 distinct CDR3 sequences in the sample, about 29% were seen once. Germline V CDR1 and CDR2: LNHDA, SQIVND (reference sequence). V lost 1 base, J lost 7 bases, and 1 base lay in between. This CDR3 is built from 11 residues. These data also featured in a second study, about T cells of mothers and their children.

The specimen was blood. This chain joins TRBV19 and TRBJ1-4; D remains ambiguous. The source of this sequence is a woman aged 40-49 years in good health. CDR3 in DNA: TGTGCCAGTAGTATAGTTGAAAAACTGTTTTTT. This codes for CASSIVEKLFF. The whole variable domain, filled in from reference TRBV19 and TRBJ1-4, reads DGGITQSPKYLFRKEGQNVTLSCEQNLNHDAMYWYRQDPGQGLRLIYYSQIVNDFQKGDIAEGYSVSREKKESFPLTVTSAQKNPTAFYLCASSIVEKLFFGSGTQLSVL.